The clone carrying this TCR beta chain was counted many times. Its specificity is not known. The data stem from a study of T cells after yellow fever vaccination. CDR1 SGHRS and CDR2 YFSETQ come from the germline V gene. The ends were cut back, 0 bases at V and 2 bases at J, with 9 bases in the middle. The CDR3 consists of 16 residues. They built TCR cDNA with 5'RACE template switching, a step that put in a universal primer site and UMIs. TCRdb redid the calling of the 5' RACE reads with MiXCR, one entry per CDR3 protein. The table shows more than 200,000 distinct CDR3 sequences, with about 3.7% occurring only once. Findings of the study overall: Subsequent booster samples again held most clones from primary vaccination (96% CD4, roughly 91% CD8).

The sequences come from PBMCs, collected 15 days after the yellow fever booster vaccination. The chain links TRBV5-1 to TRBJ2-6, with D maybe TRBD1 (6 bases). The source of this sequence is a man between 18 and 35 years old who received the YFV17D yellow fever vaccine. The CDR3 DNA is TGCGCCAGCAGCTTGGCCCGGACAGCTGGGGCCAACGTCCTGACTTTC. This codes for CASSLARTAGANVLTF.